The 16 T cell receptor beta chains below come from one sample, sequenced in a study of T cell responses to AZD1222 COVID-19 vaccine. The repertoire was sequenced with immunoSEQ multiplex PCR; TCRdb's copy has only in-frame clones and lacks some. The sample consists of tens of thousands of clones, roughly 91% of them appearing once. The starting material was peripheral blood, obtained on day 0 of AZD1222 vaccination. These TCRs come from an adult in good health.

This clone showed up just once. This chain links TRBV3-1 (or the pseudogene TRBV3-2) with TRBJ1-2; D gene unclear. The V end lost 7 bases, the J end lost 2 bases, and 11 bases lay between the germline ends. Germline assignment: CDR1 LGHDT and CDR2 YNNKEL (reference sequence). There are 13 residues in the CDR3. CDR3 DNA sequence: TGTGCCAGCACCGTAACGGGGAACTATGGCTACACCTTC. Its protein product is CASTVTGNYGYTF.

The chain recombines TRBV10-3 with TRBJ1-1; a possible D gene is TRBD1 (5 bases). The V end was cut by 8 bases, the J end by 1 base, with 14 bases between. CDR1 and CDR2 (germline): ENHRY, SYGVKD. The CDR3 loop spans 14 amino acids. CDR3 sequence: CAISSGGTNTEAFF. In DNA form, the CDR3 reads TGTGCCATCTCCAGCGGGGGAACGAACACTGAAGCTTTCTTT.

V and J are TRBV9 and TRBJ1-6; D is uncertain. V dropped 5 bases and J dropped 0 bases, with 9 bases sitting between them. Per germline, CDR1 SGDLS and CDR2 YYNGEE. CDR3 size: 15 residues. CDR3 bases: TGTGCCAGCAGTATCGGGAGCTCCTATAATTCACCCCTCCACTTT. It is translated as CASSIGSSYNSPLHF.

The chain employs TRBV25-1 and TRBJ1-5, with D hard to call. There are 13 residues in the CDR3. V lost 4 bases, J lost 1 base, and 5 bases lay in between. Germline CDR1 and CDR2: MGHDK and SYGVNS. The CDR3 nucleotides are TGTGCCAGCAGTGTTTCCAGCAATCAGCCCCAGCATTTT. It encodes CASSVSSNQPQHF.

This chain connects TRBV6-5 to TRBJ1-2, with D perhaps matching TRBD1 (5 bases). Per the germline V gene, CDR1 is MNHEY and CDR2 is SVGAGI. The CDR3 is 14 amino acids. Deletions cut 3 bases from V and 5 bases from J, with 13 bases between. CDR3 nucleotides: TGTGCCAGCAGTTATGGGGGTAGAGGTTATGGCTACACCTTC. Translated: CASSYGGRGYGYTF.

To note about this clone: A junction end diverges from the germline sequence, so it may reflect a read error. The V gene is TRBV6-2 or TRBV6-3, the J gene TRBJ1-5, with a tentative D call TRBD1 (6 bases). The CDR3 length is 13 residues. Germline V gene sequence: CDR1 MNHEY, CDR2 SVGEGT. CDR3 residues: CASSTGNNRPQHF. The CDR3 DNA follows: TGTGCCAGCAGTACAGGGAACAATCGGCCCCAGCATTTT.

This rearrangement joins TRBV18 to TRBJ2-2; 8 nucleotides align to TRBD2. Germline-derived CDR1 and CDR2 are KGHSH and LQKENI. The trim removed 3 bases at V and 4 bases at J, leaving 7 bases unmatched. The CDR3 length is 16 residues. The CDR3 is CASSPSSGGATGELFF. CDR3 DNA: TGTGCCAGCTCACCCTCCAGCGGGGGCGCCACCGGGGAGCTGTTTTTT.

This clone has only one observation. The rearrangement links TRBV5-5 to TRBJ2-1, with TRBD2 identical over 12 bases. Germline CDR1 reads SGHKS; CDR2 reads YYEKEE (reference sequence). V lost 1 base and J lost 10; bases outside the gene matches: 6. The CDR3 loop spans 15 amino acids. CDR3 nucleotides: TGTGCCAGCAGCTTGACTAGCGGGGGGCCGTTAGAGCAGTTCTTC. Translating it yields CASSLTSGGPLEQFF.

The chain combines TRBV3-1 (or the pseudogene TRBV3-2) with TRBJ1-2; a weak D match, TRBD1 (6 bases). Germline V lookup: CDR1 LGHDT, CDR2 YNNKEL (reference sequence). The CDR3 extends over 14 amino acids. V was pared by 4 bases and J by 1 base, with 10 bases between. For the CDR3, the DNA is TGTGCCAGCAGCCCCCGACAGGATAACTATGGCTACACCTTC. Amino acid sequence: CASSPRQDNYGYTF.

V and J are TRBV2 and TRBJ1-2, with 8 bases identical to TRBD1. This CDR3 comprises 14 residues. With 6 bases clipped from V and 4 bases from J, the junction kept 7 bases outside the gene matches. Looked up from germline, CDR1 is SNHLY and CDR2 is FYNNEI. The CDR3 nucleotides are TGTGCCAGCAGGAGGACAGGGCGGACCTATGGCTACACCTTC. Its translation is CASRRTGRTYGYTF.

The chain has TRBV23-1 and TRBJ1-5; the D is unclear. TRBV23-1 is an ORF; its function is uncertain. This CDR3 is built from 17 residues. Trimming removed 8 bases from V and 5 bases from J, with 25 bases in between. The CDR3 region has the DNA TGCGCCAGCGCCCCTTGGTGGGTAAGAGCCTTTCATCAGCCCCAGCATTTT. Protein sequence: CASAPWWVRAFHQPQHF.

This chain links TRBV12-3 or TRBV12-4 with TRBJ2-3; D uncertain. This CDR3 has 13 residues. Between the trimmed V and J ends, which lost 5 bases and 2 bases, there was a span of 8 bases. This chain's CDR3 is CASSTVFTDTQYF. CDR3 coding DNA: TGTGCCAGCAGTACCGTCTTCACAGATACGCAGTATTTT.

The chain has TRBV12-3 or TRBV12-4 and TRBJ1-1; D is unclear. The CDR3 consists of 13 residues. V was trimmed by 1 base and J by 2 bases, leaving 5 bases between them. CDR3 region: CASSLVDNTEAFF. CDR3 sequence (DNA): TGTGCCAGCAGTTTAGTAGATAACACTGAAGCTTTCTTT.

This clone showed up just once. The chain couples TRBV9 to TRBJ1-2; maybe TRBD1 (5 bases). Germline CDR1 and CDR2: SGDLS and YYNGEE. V was shortened by 4 bases and J by 5 bases, with 30 bases between the two germline ends. CDR3 length: 19 amino acids. This CDR3 is CASSPSRYDIEGLLYGYTF. In DNA form, the CDR3 reads TGTGCCAGCAGCCCGTCGAGGTATGACATTGAGGGGCTTCTTTATGGCTACACCTTC.

The chain carries TRBV19 and TRBJ2-7, with unresolved D. Germline V CDR1 and CDR2: LNHDA, SQIVND (reference sequence). This CDR3 has 13 residues. V lost 5 bases and J lost 1, with 9 bases in between. The CDR3, as DNA: TGTGCCAGTAGTCTTTTGGTATCCTACGAGCAGTACTTC. Translating it yields CASSLLVSYEQYF.

V gene TRBV5-1 combines with J gene TRBJ2-7, with 11 bases matching TRBD1. Per the germline V gene, CDR1 is SGHRS and CDR2 is YFSETQ. This CDR3 has 16 residues. Unmatched junction bases numbered 6, after V lost 4 bases and J lost 0 bases. CDR3 DNA: TGCGCCAGCAGCCTGGGACAGGGGGTTCCCTCCTACGAGCAGTACTTC. Residues: CASSLGQGVPSYEQYF. The full variable domain, in which reference TRBV5-1 and TRBJ2-7 provide the parts outside the CDR3, is KAGVTQTPRYLIKTRGQQVTLSCSPISGHRSVSWYQQTPGQGLQFLFEYFSETQRNKGNFPGRFSGRQFSNSRSEMNVSTLELGDSALYLCASSLGQGVPSYEQYFGPGTRLTVT.